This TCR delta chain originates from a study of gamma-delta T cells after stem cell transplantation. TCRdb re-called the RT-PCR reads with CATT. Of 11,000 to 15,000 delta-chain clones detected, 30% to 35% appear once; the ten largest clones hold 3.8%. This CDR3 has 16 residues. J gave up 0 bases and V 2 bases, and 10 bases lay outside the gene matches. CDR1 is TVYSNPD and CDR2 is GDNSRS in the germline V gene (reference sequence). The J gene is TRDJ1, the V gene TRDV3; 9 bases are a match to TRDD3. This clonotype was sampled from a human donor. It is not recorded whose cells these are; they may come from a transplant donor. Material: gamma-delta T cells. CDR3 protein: CAFPLLGEGYTDKLIF. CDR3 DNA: TGTGCCTTTCCCCTACTGGGGGAGGGTTACACCGATAAACTCATCTTT.